The subject of this entry is one TCR beta chain. The antigen remains undetermined. This sample was included in a study of T cell repertoires in cytomegalovirus infection. Study context: TCR beta signatures that were public indicated CMV infection and matching HLA type. Study-wide points: Ex vivo responses were dominated by HLA-C-restricted CMV-specific TCR beta clonotypes. Using cumulative public TCR beta family frequency, the authors identified those who carried CMV together with the relevant HLA.

TCRdb analysed the reads with MiXCR anew, one entry per CDR3 protein. This table has roughly 120,000 distinct CDR3 sequences, 30% appearing once. Germline CDR1 reads KGHDR; CDR2 reads SFDVKD. The CDR3 consists of 15 residues. The V and J ends lost 3 bases and 4 bases, in that order; junction bases with no gene match: 4. The clonotype comes from a human donor in good health (CMV status not recorded). Some clones in this sample may be carry-over from other donors' samples. V and J are TRBV24-1 and TRBJ2-2; 7 bases align to TRBD2. This sample comprised CD8+ T cells from cultured PBMCs, obtained from culture after CMV antigen stimulation. CDR3 sequence reads: CATSDHGGTTGELFF. CDR3 bases: TGTGCCACCAGTGATCACGGGGGGACCACCGGGGAGCTGTTTTTT.